The source of this TCR beta chain is a study of shared clonotypes between healthy human individuals. Overall study: Researchers assigned three CD4 naive, three CD4 memory, two CD8 naive and one CD8 memory plate to each donor.

The V gene lost 4 bases and the J gene lost 4 bases, with 10 bases spanning the gap. The CDR3 is 13 residues long. CDR1 and CDR2 (germline): SNHLY, FYNNEI. Researchers divided each subset's genomic DNA evenly across several immunoSEQ plates. Measured with immunoSEQ multiplex PCR; TCRdb has only the in-frame clones, and not every one. The sample has 1 million to 1.3 million clones; more than 75% are singletons. Whole-study results and caveats: In general, naive subsets displayed greater estimated richness than memory subsets did. Collection of samples was limited to blood; tissue repertoires likely differ.

For this clone: Its antigen is unknown.

The chain uses TRBV2 and TRBJ1-2; D uncertain. The TCR sequence derives from a man younger than 35 in good health. Some clones in this sample may be carry-over from other donors' samples. Source material: memory CD4+ T cells from PBMCs. Subset specified: CD45RA-negative fraction. This chain's CDR3 is CASSGDHSYGYTF. The CDR3, as DNA: TGTGCCAGCAGTGGAGACCACAGCTATGGCTACACCTTC. The full variable domain, completed using reference TRBV2 and TRBJ1-2, is EPEVTQTPSHQVTQMGQEVILRCVPISNHLYFYWYRQILGQKVEFLVSFYNNEISEKSEIFDDQFSVERPDGSNFTLKIRSTKLEDSAMYFCASSGDHSYGYTFGSGTRLTVV.